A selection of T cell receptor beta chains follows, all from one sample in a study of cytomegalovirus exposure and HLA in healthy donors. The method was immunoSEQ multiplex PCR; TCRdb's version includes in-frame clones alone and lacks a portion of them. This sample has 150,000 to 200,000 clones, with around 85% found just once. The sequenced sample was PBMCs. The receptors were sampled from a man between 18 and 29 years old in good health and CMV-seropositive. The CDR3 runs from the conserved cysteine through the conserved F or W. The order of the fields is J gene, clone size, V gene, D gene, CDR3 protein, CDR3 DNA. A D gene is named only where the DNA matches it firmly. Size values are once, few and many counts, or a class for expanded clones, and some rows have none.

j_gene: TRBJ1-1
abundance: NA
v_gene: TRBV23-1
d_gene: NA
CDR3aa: CASSQHVPGPSRNTEAFF
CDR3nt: TGCGCCAGCAGTCAACACGTCCCGGGTCCTTCCAGGAACACTGAAGCTTTCTTT

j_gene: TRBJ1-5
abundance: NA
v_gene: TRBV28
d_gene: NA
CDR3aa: CASKLGGVLHQPQHF
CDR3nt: TGTGCCAGCAAGCTCGGGGGGGTTCTGCATCAGCCCCAGCATTTT

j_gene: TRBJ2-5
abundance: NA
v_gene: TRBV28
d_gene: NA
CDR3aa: CASSPGGPQETQYF
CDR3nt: TGTGCCAGCAGCCCCGGGGGACCCCAAGAGACCCAGTACTTC

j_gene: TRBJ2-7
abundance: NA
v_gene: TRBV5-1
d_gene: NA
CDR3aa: CASSFWTESYEQYF
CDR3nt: TGCGCCAGCAGCTTCTGGACAGAATCCTACGAGCAGTACTTC

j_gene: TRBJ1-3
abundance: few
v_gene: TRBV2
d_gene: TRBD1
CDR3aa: CASRGTAGVGNTIYF
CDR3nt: TGTGCCAGCAGAGGGACAGCGGGAGTGGGAAACACCATATATTTT

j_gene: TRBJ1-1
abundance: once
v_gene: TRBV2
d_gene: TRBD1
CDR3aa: CASTDRGWSATEAFF
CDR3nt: TGTGCCAGCACCGACAGGGGGTGGTCGGCCACTGAAGCTTTCTTT

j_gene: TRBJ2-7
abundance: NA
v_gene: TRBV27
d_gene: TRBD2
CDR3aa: CASSPDSGAVSYEQYF
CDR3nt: TGTGCCAGCAGTCCCGATAGCGGGGCTGTCTCCTACGAGCAGTACTTC

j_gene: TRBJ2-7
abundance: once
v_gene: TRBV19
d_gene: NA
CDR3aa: CASESRGIYEQYF
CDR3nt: TGTGCCAGCGAATCCAGAGGCATCTACGAGCAGTACTTC

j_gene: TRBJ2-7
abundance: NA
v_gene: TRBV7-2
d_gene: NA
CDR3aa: CASSLRTDYYEQYF
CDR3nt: TGTGCCAGCAGCTTAAGGACAGACTACTACGAGCAGTACTTC

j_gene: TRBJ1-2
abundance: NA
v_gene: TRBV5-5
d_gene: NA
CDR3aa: CASSSRQAPRGYTF
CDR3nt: TGTGCCAGCAGCTCCCGACAGGCCCCGCGGGGCTACACCTTC

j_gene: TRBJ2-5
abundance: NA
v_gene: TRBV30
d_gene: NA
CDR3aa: CAWSGDRETQYF
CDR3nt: TGTGCCTGGAGCGGCGACAGGGAGACCCAGTACTTC

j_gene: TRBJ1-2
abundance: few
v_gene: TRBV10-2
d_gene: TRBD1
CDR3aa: CASRSMDRGYGYTF
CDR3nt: TGCGCCAGCAGATCCATGGACAGGGGCTATGGCTACACCTTC

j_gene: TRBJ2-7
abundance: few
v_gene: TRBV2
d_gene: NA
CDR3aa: CASSPDSFYEQYF
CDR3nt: TGTGCCAGCAGTCCAGACTCCTTCTACGAGCAGTACTTC

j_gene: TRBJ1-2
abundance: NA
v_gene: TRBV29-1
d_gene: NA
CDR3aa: CSVEGAEGDYGYTF
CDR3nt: TGCAGCGTTGAGGGGGCGGAAGGCGACTATGGCTACACCTTC

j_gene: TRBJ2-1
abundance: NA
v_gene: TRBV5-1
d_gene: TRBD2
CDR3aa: CASSLVAGAEYEQFF
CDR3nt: TGCGCCAGCAGCTTGGTAGCGGGAGCTGAATATGAGCAGTTCTTC

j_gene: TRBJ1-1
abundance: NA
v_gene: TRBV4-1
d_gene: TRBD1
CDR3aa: CASSPPTGKFWMNTEAFF
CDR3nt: TGCGCCAGCAGCCCCCCGACAGGGAAGTTTTGGATGAACACTGAAGCTTTCTTT

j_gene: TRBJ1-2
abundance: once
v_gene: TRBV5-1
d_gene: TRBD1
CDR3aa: CASSLVQGAMYGYTF
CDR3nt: TGCGCCAGCAGCTTGGTACAGGGGGCAATGTATGGCTACACCTTC

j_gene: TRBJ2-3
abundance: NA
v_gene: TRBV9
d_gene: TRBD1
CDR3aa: CASSVQDQGGTDTQYF
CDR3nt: TGTGCCAGCAGCGTACAGGACCAGGGGGGCACAGATACGCAGTATTTT

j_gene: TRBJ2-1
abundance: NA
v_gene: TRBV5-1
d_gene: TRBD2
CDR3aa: CASSFTGTSPSNEQFF
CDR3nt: TGCGCCAGCAGCTTCACCGGGACTAGCCCTTCCAATGAGCAGTTCTTC

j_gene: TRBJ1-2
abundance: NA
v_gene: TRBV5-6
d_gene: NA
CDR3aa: CASSSNREVNYGYTF
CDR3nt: TGTGCCAGCAGCTCAAACCGGGAGGTCAACTATGGCTACACCTTC

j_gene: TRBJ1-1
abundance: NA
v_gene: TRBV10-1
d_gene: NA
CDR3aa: CASSEDRLMTEAFF
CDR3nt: TGCGCCAGCAGTGAGGACAGGTTAATGACTGAAGCTTTCTTT

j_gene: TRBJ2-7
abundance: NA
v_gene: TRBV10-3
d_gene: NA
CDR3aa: CAISGLKGAEEQYF
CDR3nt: TGTGCCATCAGTGGCCTGAAAGGGGCGGAGGAGCAGTACTTC

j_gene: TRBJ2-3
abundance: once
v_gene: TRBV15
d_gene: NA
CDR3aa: CATSVAPADTQYF
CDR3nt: TGTGCCACCAGCGTTGCCCCAGCAGATACGCAGTATTTT

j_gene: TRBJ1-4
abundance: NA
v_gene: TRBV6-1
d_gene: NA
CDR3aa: CASQVGQGTGKLFF
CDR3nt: TGTGCCAGCCAGGTCGGGCAGGGGACGGGGAAACTGTTTTTT

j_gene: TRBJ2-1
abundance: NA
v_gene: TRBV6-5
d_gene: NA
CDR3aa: CASVGGGSYNEQFF
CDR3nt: TGTGCCAGCGTAGGTGGAGGTAGCTACAATGAGCAGTTCTTC

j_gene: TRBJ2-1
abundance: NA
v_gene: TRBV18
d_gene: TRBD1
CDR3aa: CASSPTGGPEQFF
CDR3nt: TGTGCCAGCTCACCTACAGGGGGGCCTGAGCAGTTCTTC

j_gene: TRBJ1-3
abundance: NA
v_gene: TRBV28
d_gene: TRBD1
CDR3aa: CASSPPGQGYSGNTIYF
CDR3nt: TGTGCCAGCAGTCCCCCGGGACAGGGATACTCTGGAAACACCATATATTTT

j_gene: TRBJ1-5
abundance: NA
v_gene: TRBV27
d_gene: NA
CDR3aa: CASSAYSGGANQPQHF
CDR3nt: TGTGCCAGCAGTGCCTACTCAGGAGGAGCTAATCAGCCCCAGCATTTT

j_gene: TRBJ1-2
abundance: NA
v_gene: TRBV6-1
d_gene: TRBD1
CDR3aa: CASSPDRGPYTF
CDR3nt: TGTGCCAGCAGCCCAGACAGGGGACCCTACACCTTC

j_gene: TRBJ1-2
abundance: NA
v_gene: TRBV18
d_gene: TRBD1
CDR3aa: CASSRGQGKCGYTF
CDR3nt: TGTGCCAGCTCACGGGGACAGGGTAAGTGTGGCTACACCTTC

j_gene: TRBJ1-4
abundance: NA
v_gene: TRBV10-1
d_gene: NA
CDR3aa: CASSESGTNEKLFF
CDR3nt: TGCGCCAGCAGTGAATCGGGGACTAATGAAAAACTGTTTTTT

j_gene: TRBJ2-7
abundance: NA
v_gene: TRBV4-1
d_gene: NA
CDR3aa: CASSHPLQGYEQYF
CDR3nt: TGCGCCAGCAGCCATCCATTACAGGGCTACGAGCAGTACTTC

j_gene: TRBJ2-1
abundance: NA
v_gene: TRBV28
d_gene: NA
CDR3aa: CASGGGGGDSEQFF
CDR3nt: TGTGCCAGCGGGGGCGGAGGGGGGGACTCTGAGCAGTTCTTC

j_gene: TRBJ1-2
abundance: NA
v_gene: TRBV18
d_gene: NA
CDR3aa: CASSPWEGQGNYGYTF
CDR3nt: TGTGCCAGCTCACCGTGGGAGGGGCAGGGCAACTATGGCTACACCTTC

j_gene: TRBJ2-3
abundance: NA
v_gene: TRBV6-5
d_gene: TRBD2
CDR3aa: CASSYGTSDTDTQYF
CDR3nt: TGTGCCAGCAGTTACGGGACTAGCGACACAGATACGCAGTATTTT

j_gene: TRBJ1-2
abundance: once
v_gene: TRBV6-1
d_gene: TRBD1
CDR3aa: CASRARGHRGYTF
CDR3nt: TGTGCCAGCCGGGCCAGGGGGCATAGGGGCTACACCTTC

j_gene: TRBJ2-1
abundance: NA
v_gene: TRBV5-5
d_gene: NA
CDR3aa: CASSLEVGGSAEQFF
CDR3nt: TGTGCCAGCAGCTTGGAAGTTGGAGGGTCGGCTGAGCAGTTCTTC

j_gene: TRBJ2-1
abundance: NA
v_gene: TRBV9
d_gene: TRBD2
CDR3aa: CASSVGGGANEQFF
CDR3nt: TGTGCCAGCAGCGTTGGCGGGGGGGCGAATGAGCAGTTCTTC

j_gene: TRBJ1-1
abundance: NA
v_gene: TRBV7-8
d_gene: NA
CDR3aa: CASSPTGMNTEAFF
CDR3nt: TGTGCCAGCAGCCCTACAGGGATGAACACTGAAGCTTTCTTT

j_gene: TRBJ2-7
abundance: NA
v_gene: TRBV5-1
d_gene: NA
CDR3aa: CASSLDSISYEQYF
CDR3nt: TGCGCCAGCAGCTTGGATTCCATTTCCTACGAGCAGTACTTC

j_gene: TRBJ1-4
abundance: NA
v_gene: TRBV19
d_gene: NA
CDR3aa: CASSTSLTGEKLFF
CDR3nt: TGTGCCAGTAGTACCAGCCTGACGGGGGAAAAACTGTTTTTT

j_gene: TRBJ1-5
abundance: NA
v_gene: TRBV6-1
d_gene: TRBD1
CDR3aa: CASSEAWDRGGNQPQHF
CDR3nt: TGTGCCAGCAGTGAAGCTTGGGACAGGGGCGGCAATCAGCCCCAGCATTTT

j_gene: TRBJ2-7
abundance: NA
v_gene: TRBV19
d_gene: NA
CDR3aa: CASSIGGPGYPYEQYF
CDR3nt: TGTGCCAGTAGTATAGGGGGTCCAGGGTACCCCTACGAGCAGTACTTC

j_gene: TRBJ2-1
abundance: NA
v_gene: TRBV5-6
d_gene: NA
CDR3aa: CASSLGPGEQFF
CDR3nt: TGTGCCAGCAGCTTGGGCCCGGGGGAGCAGTTCTTC

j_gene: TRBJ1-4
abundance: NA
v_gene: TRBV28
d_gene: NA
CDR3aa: CASSQEATNEKLFF
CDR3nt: TGTGCCAGCAGCCAGGAGGCAACTAATGAAAAACTGTTTTTT

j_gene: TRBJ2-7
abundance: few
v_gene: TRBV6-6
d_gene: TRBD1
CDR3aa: CASSYPVGTGNYEQYF
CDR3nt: TGTGCCAGCAGTTACCCAGTCGGGACAGGGAACTACGAGCAGTACTTC

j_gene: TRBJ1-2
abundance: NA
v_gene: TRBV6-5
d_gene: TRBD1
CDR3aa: CASSRDRGLGYTF
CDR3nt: TGTGCCAGCAGCCGTGACAGGGGGCTTGGCTACACCTTC